This T cell receptor beta chain is drawn from a study of cytomegalovirus exposure and HLA in healthy donors. The CDR3 consists of 14 residues. V gave up 7 bases and J gave up 4 bases, with 13 bases separating them. Germline V lookup: CDR1 MNHEY, CDR2 SVGAGI. Assay used: immunoSEQ multiplex PCR; TCRdb lists only in-frame clones, some missing. The data hold hundreds of thousands of clones, with roughly 90% observed a single time. The sequencing input was PBMCs. The V and J genes are TRBV6-5 and TRBJ1-4, with no clear D. The sequence came from a woman aged 18-29 years in good health and CMV-seronegative. The CDR3 region is CASKREIGNEKLFF. In DNA form, the CDR3 reads TGTGCCAGCAAAAGGGAGATCGGTAATGAAAAACTGTTTTTT.